A selection of T cell receptor beta chains follows, all from one sample in a study of CD8 T cells in Susac syndrome. TCRdb used MiXCR to reprocess the immunoSEQ multiplex PCR reads, holding one entry per CDR3 protein. The sample has about 140,000 distinct CDR3 sequences; roughly 95% are singletons. The sequenced sample was CD4+ T cells from PBMCs. The receptors were sampled from a human donor with multiple sclerosis. The CDR3 runs from the conserved cysteine through the conserved F or W. D genes are given only for firm matches. Size values are once, few and many counts, or a class for expanded clones, and some rows have none.

DNA | CDR3 | V | size | J | D
TGTGCCAGCAGCGTAGGAGAGGGTAAAGAGACCCAGTACTTC | CASSVGEGKETQYF | TRBV9 | NA | TRBJ2-5 | NA
TGCAGCGTTGAAGTAGGGGCCGCGAACACCGGGGAGCTGTTTTTT | CSVEVGAANTGELFF | TRBV29-1 | NA | TRBJ2-2 | NA
TGTGCCAGCAGTGAGACTGCCGGACAGGGGAGGACCTACGAGCAGTACTTC | CASSETAGQGRTYEQYF | TRBV2 | NA | TRBJ2-7 | TRBD1
TGTGCCAGCAGCGTAGGACAGGGGGCCCGGGGCTACACCTTC | CASSVGQGARGYTF | TRBV9 | NA | TRBJ1-2 | TRBD1
TGTGCCAGCAGCCCCGTCTTGGGCACTGAAGCTTTCTTT | CASSPVLGTEAFF | TRBV7-8 | NA | TRBJ1-1 | NA
TGTGCCAGCAGTGAAGGCAAACCTAGCACAGATACGCAGTATTTT | CASSEGKPSTDTQYF | TRBV2 | NA | TRBJ2-3 | NA
TGCAGCGTTGGGATCACAGATACGCAGTATTTT | CSVGITDTQYF | TRBV29-1 | NA | TRBJ2-3 | NA
TGCAGTGCTCACCCACAGGGCTTAGAGACCCAGTACTTC | CSAHPQGLETQYF | TRBV20-1 | NA | TRBJ2-5 | NA
TGCAGCGTTGAGACTACACGGGGAAACACCATATATTTT | CSVETTRGNTIYF | TRBV29-1 | NA | TRBJ1-3 | NA
TGTGCCAGCAGCCAAGGAAGCAGCCGTGAAGCTTTCTTT | CASSQGSSREAFF | TRBV3-1 | NA | TRBJ1-1 | NA
TGCAGCGTAACAGGGGGATCGTATGGCTACACCTTC | CSVTGGSYGYTF | TRBV29-1 | NA | TRBJ1-2 | TRBD1
TGCACCAGCAGCCAAGAGTGGGGGACAGCTTTAATCTACGAGCAGTACTTC | CTSSQEWGTALIYEQYF | TRBV1 | once | TRBJ2-7 | NA
TGTGCCAGCAGCTTGACCACCGCTCGCAATGAGCAGTTCTTC | CASSLTTARNEQFF | TRBV11-2 | NA | TRBJ2-1 | NA
TGTGCCAGCAGCCTCACAGATTCTGGAAACACCATATATTTT | CASSLTDSGNTIYF | TRBV7-3 | NA | TRBJ1-3 | NA
TGTGCCAGCAGCGAGGGCGGCCACAGCAAAAACATTCAGTACTTC | CASSEGGHSKNIQYF | TRBV9 | NA | TRBJ2-4 | NA
TGTGCCAGCAGTAGGACGGGACTAGACTACTACAATGAGCAGTTCTTC | CASSRTGLDYYNEQFF | TRBV19 | NA | TRBJ2-1 | TRBD2
TGTGCCAGCAGCTTGGCGGGACAGGGGACTAACTATGGCTACACCTTC | CASSLAGQGTNYGYTF | TRBV5-4 | NA | TRBJ1-2 | TRBD1
TGCGCCAGCAGCCAAGTATCAGGAGGGAGGAATGAGCAGTTCTTC | CASSQVSGGRNEQFF | TRBV4-1 | NA | TRBJ2-1 | NA
TGTGCCACAGAGACAGGGGCCTCCTACAATGAGCAGTTCTTC | CATETGASYNEQFF | TRBV24-1 | NA | TRBJ2-1 | TRBD1
TGTGCCTGGAGTGTAAACCGCAGAAGGCACCCAAATGAGCAGTTCTTC | CAWSVNRRRHPNEQFF | TRBV30 | NA | TRBJ2-1 | NA
TGCAGCGTTACGGTTTCCTACGAGCAGTACTTC | CSVTVSYEQYF | TRBV29-1 | NA | TRBJ2-7 | NA
TGTGCCTGGAGTGAGGAGGGACGAGGGTTCTACGAGCAGTACTTC | CAWSEEGRGFYEQYF | TRBV30 | NA | TRBJ2-7 | NA
TGTGCCTGGAATAGGAGCGCCCAAACTAGCACAGATACGCAGTATTTT | CAWNRSAQTSTDTQYF | TRBV30 | NA | TRBJ2-3 | NA
TGTGCCAGCAGCCAAGGACAGGGGTACTCCTACGAGCAGTACTTC | CASSQGQGYSYEQYF | TRBV2 | NA | TRBJ2-7 | TRBD1
TGTGCCAGCGACCCTCGCGGGGGGTTCGATCAGCCCCAGCATTTT | CASDPRGGFDQPQHF | TRBV6-1 | once | TRBJ1-5 | NA
TGCAGTGCTAACCTAGCGGGAGCCAATGAGCAGTTCTTC | CSANLAGANEQFF | TRBV20-1 | NA | TRBJ2-1 | TRBD2
TGCAGCGTGGGGCAGGGGGCAGCTAACTATGGCTACACCTTC | CSVGQGAANYGYTF | TRBV29-1 | NA | TRBJ1-2 | TRBD1
TGTGCCAGCAGAGAGGCCCAACCCGGGGCCAACGTCCTGACTTTC | CASREAQPGANVLTF | TRBV12-3/TRBV12-4 | NA | TRBJ2-6 | NA
TGTGCCAGCAGCTCCCGACTAGCGGGGGGACTAAACATTCAGTACTTC | CASSSRLAGGLNIQYF | TRBV7-9 | NA | TRBJ2-4 | TRBD2
TGTGCCAGCAGCTTACTTAGAGTCAATGAGCAGTTCTTC | CASSLLRVNEQFF | TRBV11-2 | NA | TRBJ2-1 | NA
TGTGCCAGCAGCCAAGATCGGGGGCGGGGCGAGCAGTACTTC | CASSQDRGRGEQYF | TRBV3-1 | NA | TRBJ2-7 | NA
TGTGCCAGCAGCTTGGAAAATGGGCGTAGCAACGAGCAGTACTTC | CASSLENGRSNEQYF | TRBV5-4 | NA | TRBJ2-7 | NA
TGTGCCAGCAGCGTAGACCAGTGGCGGGGGGGCACAGATACGCAGTATTTT | CASSVDQWRGGTDTQYF | TRBV9 | NA | TRBJ2-3 | TRBD2
TGTGCCACGTCGGACAGTTTCCCCACTGAAGCTTTCTTT | CATSDSFPTEAFF | TRBV10-3 | NA | TRBJ1-1 | NA
TGTGCCAGCAGTTTTTCAGGGGTCGCGAGCTCACCCCTCCACTTT | CASSFSGVASSPLHF | TRBV12-3/TRBV12-4 | NA | TRBJ1-6 | NA
TGTGCCAGCAGCCAGCGGCGGGGGAACTATGGCTACACCTTC | CASSQRRGNYGYTF | TRBV3-1 | NA | TRBJ1-2 | NA
TGTGCCAGCACCTTATCAGGGGAGACCTACAATGAGCAGTTCTTC | CASTLSGETYNEQFF | TRBV12-3/TRBV12-4 | NA | TRBJ2-1 | NA